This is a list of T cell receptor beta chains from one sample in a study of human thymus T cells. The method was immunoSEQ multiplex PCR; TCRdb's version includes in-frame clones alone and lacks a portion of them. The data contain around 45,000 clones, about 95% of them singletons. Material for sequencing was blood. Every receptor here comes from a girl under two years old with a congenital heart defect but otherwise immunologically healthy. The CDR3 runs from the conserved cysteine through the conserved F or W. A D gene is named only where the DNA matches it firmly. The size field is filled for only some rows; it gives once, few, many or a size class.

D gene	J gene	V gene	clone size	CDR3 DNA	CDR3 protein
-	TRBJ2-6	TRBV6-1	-	TGTGCCAGCAGTGAACCTGGGGCCAACGTCCTGACTTTC	CASSEPGANVLTF
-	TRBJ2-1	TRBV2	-	TGTGCCAGCAGTGAGGAGGCGGGAACCTACAATGAGCAGTTCTTC	CASSEEAGTYNEQFF
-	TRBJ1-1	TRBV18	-	TGTGCCAGCTCACCAAGGAGGGACACTGAAGCTTTCTTT	CASSPRRDTEAFF
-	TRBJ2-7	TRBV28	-	TGTGCCAGCAGTAAGGGGGGGCCCTACGAGCAGTACTTC	CASSKGGPYEQYF
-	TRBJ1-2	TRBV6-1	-	TGTGCCACCCAGCGGGGACCTAACTATGGCTACACCTTC	CATQRGPNYGYTF
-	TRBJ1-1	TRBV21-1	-	TGTGCCAGCAGCAAAAGGTGCGGGACCCACACTGAAGCTTTCTTT	CASSKRCGTHTEAFF
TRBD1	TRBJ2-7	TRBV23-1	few	TGCGCCAGCAGTCCTGAGACCCGACAGGGACACGAGCAGTACTTC	CASSPETRQGHEQYF
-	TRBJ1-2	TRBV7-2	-	TGTGCCAGCAGCCCGAAAAGACAAAACTATGGCTACACCTTC	CASSPKRQNYGYTF
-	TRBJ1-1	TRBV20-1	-	TGCAGTGCTAGGTGGAACACTGAAGCTTTCTTT	CSARWNTEAFF
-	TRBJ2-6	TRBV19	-	TGTGCCAGTAGTATCTCCCTTTCTGGGGCCAACGTCCTGACTTTC	CASSISLSGANVLTF
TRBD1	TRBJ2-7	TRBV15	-	TGTGCCACCAGCCATGATTTGACAGGGAGCTCCTACGAGCAGTACTTC	CATSHDLTGSSYEQYF
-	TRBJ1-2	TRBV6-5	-	TGTGCCAGCAGTTACACCCAAGAGACAGAGCCTTATGGCTACACCTTC	CASSYTQETEPYGYTF
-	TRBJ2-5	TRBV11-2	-	TGTGCCAGCAGCTCGGTAGAGACCCAGTACTTC	CASSSVETQYF
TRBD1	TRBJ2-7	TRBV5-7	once	TGTGCCAGCAGCTTGGGAGACAGGGACTACGAGCAGTACTTC	CASSLGDRDYEQYF
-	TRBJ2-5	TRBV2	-	TGTGCCAGCACCGCCCAGCGGGCTCTCCAAGAGACCCAGTACTTC	CASTAQRALQETQYF
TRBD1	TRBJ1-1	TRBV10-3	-	TGTGCCATCAGGTGGACAGGGGGCACTGAAGCTTTCTTT	CAIRWTGGTEAFF
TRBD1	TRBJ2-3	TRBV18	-	TGTGCCAGCTCACCACGTTGGGACAGGGGGCGTACAGATACGCAGTATTTT	CASSPRWDRGRTDTQYF
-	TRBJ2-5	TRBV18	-	TGTGCCAGCTCAACTGACAGCCAAGAGACCCAGTACTTC	CASSTDSQETQYF
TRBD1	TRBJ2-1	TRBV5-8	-	TGTGCCAGCAGCTTGGCCGCAGGGGGTAATGAGCAGTTCTTC	CASSLAAGGNEQFF
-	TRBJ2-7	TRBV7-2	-	TGTGCCAGCAGCTTTTATTCGGGAGTACTCCACGAGCAGTACTTC	CASSFYSGVLHEQYF
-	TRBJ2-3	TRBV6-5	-	TGTGCCAGCAGGGGGGGTGGCGGCTACACAGATACGCAGTATTTT	CASRGGGGYTDTQYF